Each of the 27 T cell receptor beta chains below was sequenced from the same sample in a study of blood T cell repertoires in COVID-19. Sequencing was performed with immunoSEQ multiplex PCR; in TCRdb, only in-frame clones are kept and a portion is missing. The sample contains 410,000 or so clones, roughly 90% of which appear only once. The sequencing sample was made of peripheral blood. These receptors came from a woman aged 40 to 50 with COVID-19, enrolled during active disease.

This clone was seen a handful of times. This chain uses TRBV30 with TRBJ1-1; 10 nucleotides align to TRBD1. The V gene's germline CDR1 is GTSNPN and CDR2 SVGIG (reference sequence). V shed 4 bases, J shed 2 bases, and the junction held 7 bases outside the gene matches. The length of the CDR3 is 15 residues. CDR3 in DNA: TGTGCCTGGATAGACAGGGGGCGCCTTAACACTGAAGCTTTCTTT. It translates to CAWIDRGRLNTEAFF.

This chain uses TRBV7-2 with TRBJ1-4, with 11 bases aligning to TRBD1. The CDR3 sequence is 16 residues long. With V trimmed by 4 bases and J by 7 bases, 8 bases remained unmatched. The germline V gene has CDR1 SGHTA and CDR2 FQGNSA. As DNA, the CDR3 is TGTGCCAGCAGCTCTAAATGGGACAGGGGGAGTGAAAAACTGTTTTTT. Amino acids: CASSSKWDRGSEKLFF.

In this sample, this clone turned up a few times. This chain uses TRBV7-2 with TRBJ1-2, with 7 bases matching TRBD1. CDR1 and CDR2 (germline): SGHTA, FQGNSA. V trimming: 3 bases; J trimming: 0 bases; junction bases outside the gene matches: 4. There are 15 residues in the CDR3. The chain's CDR3 is CASSLDRPTNYGYTF. Written as DNA, the CDR3 is TGTGCCAGCAGCTTGGACAGGCCGACTAACTATGGCTACACCTTC.

This chain's CDR3 is CASSPKGDRGRQPQHF. The CDR3 DNA reads as TGTGCCAGCTCACCTAAAGGGGACAGGGGCCGGCAGCCCCAGCATTTT. The genes are TRBV18 and TRBJ1-5; 10 nucleotides align to TRBD1. This CDR3 has 16 residues. The germline V gene encodes CDR1 KGHSH and CDR2 LQKENI. The V gene end was trimmed by 3 bases and the J gene end by 7 bases; junction bases not matched to a gene: 9.

The rearrangement joins TRBV25-1 to TRBJ1-3, with 7 bases matching TRBD1. Germline-derived CDR1 and CDR2 are MGHDK and SYGVNS. The CDR3 totals 15 residues. V lost 10 bases and J lost 0; bases outside the gene matches: 9. In DNA form, the CDR3 reads TGTGCCACCGTTCCCGCAGGGGGCTCTGGAAACACCATATATTTT. Protein: CATVPAGGSGNTIYF.

This chain links TRBV10-3 with TRBJ1-2; possibly TRBD1 for D (6 bases). Germline CDR1 ENHRY, CDR2 SYGVKD. The length of the CDR3 is 16 residues. Trimming took 10 bases from V and 0 from J, leaving 21 bases between them. CDR3 sequence: CATGSGGRSTNYGYTF. The CDR3 DNA reads as TGTGCCACCGGAAGCGGGGGCAGGTCGACTAACTATGGCTACACCTTC.

The chain recombines TRBV6-2 or TRBV6-3 with TRBJ2-7, with D possibly being TRBD1 (5 bases). V lost 5 bases and J lost 2, with 10 bases in between. The CDR3 consists of 13 residues. Germline lookup yields CDR1 MNHEY and CDR2 SVGEGT. DNA for the CDR3: TGTGCCAGCAGTGGACATAGTGCCTACGAGCAGTACTTC. It is translated as CASSGHSAYEQYF.

CDR3 sequence reads: CASSVRAGTGVNTEAFF. Written as DNA, the CDR3 is TGTGCCAGCAGCGTAAGAGCCGGGACAGGGGTAAACACTGAAGCTTTCTTT. The chain joins TRBV9 to TRBJ1-1, with 10 bases aligning to TRBD1. Germline values: CDR1 SGDLS, CDR2 YYNGEE. The CDR3 loop spans 17 amino acids. The V gene end was trimmed by 1 base and the J gene end by 2 bases; junction bases not matched to a gene: 8.

The chain has TRBV12-3 or TRBV12-4 and TRBJ1-2, with 7 nucleotides matching TRBD1. The CDR3 extends over 13 amino acids. V shed 5 bases and J 8 bases; nucleotides not matched to a gene: 8. The CDR3 sequence: CASSADRVRGYTF. Written as DNA, the CDR3 is TGTGCCAGCAGTGCAGACAGGGTGAGAGGCTACACCTTC.

The chain is built from TRBV19 and TRBJ1-2; D may be TRBD1 (6 bases). Germline CDR1 is LNHDA and CDR2 is SQIVND (reference sequence). This CDR3 contains 13 residues. Trimming cost V 1 base and J 6 bases, with 9 bases left between them. The CDR3 DNA is TGTGCCAGTAGTATAGTGGCAGGGGATGGCTACACCTTC. It encodes CASSIVAGDGYTF.

This sequence joins TRBV27 and TRBJ1-1; tentative D call: TRBD1 (5 bases). This CDR3 spans 13 amino acids. The V and J ends lost 0 bases and 7 bases respectively, with 9 bases between them. CDR1 and CDR2 (germline): MNHEY, SMNVEV (reference sequence). The CDR3 region has the DNA TGTGCCAGCAGTTTATCTCGGGGGAATGAAGCTTTCTTT. Translating it yields CASSLSRGNEAFF.

The V gene is TRBV7-2, the J gene TRBJ1-4; D might be TRBD1 (5 bases). Germline CDR1 and CDR2: SGHTA and FQGNSA. V dropped 1 base and J dropped 5 bases, with 8 bases sitting between them. The CDR3 has 14 amino acids. CDR3 region: CASSLVGGNEKLFF. The CDR3 DNA reads TGTGCCAGCAGCTTAGTGGGGGGGAATGAAAAACTGTTTTTT.

The chain couples TRBV7-8 to TRBJ2-1; maybe TRBD2 (6 bases). This CDR3 has 15 amino acids. From germline, CDR1 is SGHVS and CDR2 FQNEAQ. V lost 5 bases and J 6 bases, leaving 17 bases between the germline ends. CDR3 nucleotides: TGTGCCAGCAGCGCCGAAAGAGCGGGCCTCAATGAGCAGTTCTTC. It yields the protein CASSAERAGLNEQFF.

The chain employs TRBV3-1 (or the pseudogene TRBV3-2) and TRBJ1-1, with 8 bases lining up with TRBD1. Germline V gene sequence: CDR1 LGHDT, CDR2 YNNKEL (reference sequence). The length of the CDR3 is 13 residues. V gave up 8 bases and J gave up 5 bases; unmatched junction bases: 7. CDR3 nucleotide sequence: TGTGCCAGCCAGGGGGCGCGTTATACTGAAGCTTTCTTT. Translated, it gives CASQGARYTEAFF.

The chain carries TRBV6-5 and TRBJ1-6; TRBD1 aligns across 7 bases. In germline, CDR1 is MNHEY, CDR2 SVGAGI. J lost 3 bases, V lost 5 bases, and 4 bases had no gene match. This CDR3 spans 15 amino acids. CDR3 nucleotide sequence: TGTGCCAGCAGTCCTGACAGGGTCTATAATTCACCCCTCCACTTT. This sequence encodes CASSPDRVYNSPLHF.

The sample holds one count of this clone. The chain joins TRBV7-9 to TRBJ2-2, with D possibly TRBD2 on 6 matching bases. There are 15 residues in the CDR3. V was trimmed by 8 bases and J by 2 bases, leaving 15 bases between them. Germline V gene sequence: CDR1 SEHNR, CDR2 FQNEAQ (reference sequence). CDR3 region: CASGGTRSNTGELFF. CDR3 in DNA: TGTGCCAGCGGGGGGACGAGATCCAACACCGGGGAGCTGTTTTTT.

This clone was observed a single time. V gene TRBV6-2 or TRBV6-3 combines with J gene TRBJ2-6; D possibly corresponds to TRBD2 (6 bases). The V gene's germline CDR1 is MNHEY and CDR2 SVGEGT. Trimming stripped 5 bases from V and 0 bases from J, with 11 bases between. CDR3 size: 16 residues. CDR3 sequence: CASSLRTTSGANVLTF. DNA for the CDR3: TGTGCCAGCAGTCTACGGACTACCTCTGGGGCCAACGTCCTGACTTTC.

This clone appeared a single time. The chain recombines TRBV29-1 with TRBJ2-3, with 7 bases aligning to TRBD1. The J segment lost 0 bases and the V segment lost 4 bases, leaving 10 bases of the junction unmatched. The CDR3 totals 16 residues. CDR1 is SQVTM, CDR2 ANQGSEA, per germline. In nucleotides, the CDR3 is TGCAGCGTTGGAGGGACAGAATCTTCTAGCACAGATACGCAGTATTTT. It yields the protein CSVGGTESSSTDTQYF.

The sample holds one count of this clone. This chain uses TRBV28 with TRBJ1-1; tentatively, D is TRBD1 (5 bases). This CDR3 comprises 14 residues. CDR1 and CDR2 (germline): MDHEN, SYDVKM. Deletions cut 2 bases from V and 11 bases from J, with 18 bases between. The CDR3 here is CASSLTPWGGEAFF. CDR3 DNA sequence: TGTGCCAGCAGTTTAACCCCCTGGGGGGGAGAGGCTTTCTTT. Based on the CDR3 plus reference TRBV28 and TRBJ1-1, the full variable domain is DVKVTQSSRYLVKRTGEKVFLECVQDMDHENMFWYRQDPGLGLRLIYFSYDVKMKEKGDIPEGYSVSREKKERFSLILESASTNQTSMYLCASSLTPWGGEAFFGQGTRLTVV.

This clone was found once. The V gene is TRBV6-2 or TRBV6-3, the J gene TRBJ2-1; 12 bases match TRBD2. Germline CDR1 is MNHEY and CDR2 is SVGEGT. With 0 bases clipped from V and 7 bases from J, the junction kept 1 base outside the gene matches. This CDR3 spans 15 amino acids. CDR3 protein: CASSYSLAGGNEQFF. In nucleotides, the CDR3 is TGTGCCAGCAGTTACTCACTAGCGGGGGGTAATGAGCAGTTCTTC.

CDR3 in DNA: TGTGCCAGCAGCTTGGACAGGGCTAATTCACCCCTCCACTTT. Its translation is CASSLDRANSPLHF. V and J are TRBV7-8 and TRBJ1-6; 8 bases line up with TRBD1. The V segment lost 3 bases and the J segment 6 bases; nucleotides outside the gene matches: 1. The CDR3 is 14 residues long. The germline gives CDR1 SGHVS, CDR2 FQNEAQ.

The CDR3 sequence: CASSRERNEQFF. The CDR3, as DNA: TGTGCCAGCAGTAGGGAGCGTAATGAGCAGTTCTTC. The genes are TRBV25-1 and TRBJ2-1; TRBD2 is a possible D gene (5 bases). The CDR3 has 12 amino acids. Germline-derived CDR1 and CDR2 are MGHDK and SYGVNS. The V end lost 5 bases, the J end lost 7 bases, and 9 bases lay between the germline ends. The whole variable domain, filled in from reference TRBV25-1 and TRBJ2-1, reads EADIYQTPRYLVIGTGKKITLECSQTMGHDKMYWYQQDPGMELHLIHYSYGVNSTEKGDLSSESTVSRIRTEHFPLTLESARPSHTSQYLCASSRERNEQFFGPGTRLTVL.

The chain links TRBV2 to TRBJ1-5; TRBD1 matches at 7 bases. Unmatched junction bases numbered 4, after V lost 4 bases and J lost 1 base. The CDR3 has 15 amino acids. The germline CDR1 and CDR2 sequences are SNHLY and FYNNEI. In DNA, the CDR3 is TGTGCCAGCAGTGGACAGGGCATAAGCAATCAGCCCCAGCATTTT. It encodes CASSGQGISNQPQHF. Together with reference TRBV2 and TRBJ1-5, the CDR3 gives the full variable domain: EPEVTQTPSHQVTQMGQEVILRCVPISNHLYFYWYRQILGQKVEFLVSFYNNEISEKSEIFDDQFSVERPDGSNFTLKIRSTKLEDSAMYFCASSGQGISNQPQHFGDGTRLSIL.

The V and J genes are TRBV29-1 and TRBJ2-7, with 9 bases that match TRBD1. The trim removed 3 bases at V and 5 bases at J, leaving 11 bases unmatched. This CDR3 region has 15 residues. Germline CDR1 reads SQVTM; CDR2 reads ANQGSEA. The CDR3 nucleotides are TGCAGCGTTGACCGGGGACAGGGAACGTTGGACGAGCAGTACTTC. It translates to CSVDRGQGTLDEQYF.

This clone was recorded only once. This chain joins TRBV5-8 and TRBJ1-1; D is possibly TRBD1 (5 bases). CDR1 SGHTS and CDR2 YDEGEE come from the germline V gene. The CDR3 loop spans 13 amino acids. V gave up 2 bases and J gave up 5 bases, with 10 bases separating them. CDR3 in amino acids: CASSLKQDTEAFF. CDR3 DNA: TGTGCCAGCAGCTTAAAACAGGATACTGAAGCTTTCTTT.

V usage is TRBV11-3 and J usage is TRBJ2-7; 7 nucleotides match TRBD1. CDR3 size: 15 residues. Germline V gives CDR1 SGHNT, CDR2 YENEEA. The V and J ends lost 4 bases and 6 bases, in that order; junction bases with no gene match: 12. CDR3 region: CASSSSGQVPSEQYF. CDR3 nucleotide sequence: TGTGCCAGCAGCTCCTCCGGACAGGTCCCCTCCGAGCAGTACTTC.

The chain has TRBV5-1 and TRBJ1-2; no reliable D call. The length of the CDR3 is 12 residues. V was clipped by 1 base and J by 8 bases, with 9 bases between them. Germline V gene lookup returns CDR1 SGHRS and CDR2 YFSETQ. The CDR3 here is CASSLTAWGYTF. CDR3 sequence (DNA): TGCGCCAGCAGCTTGACTGCTTGGGGCTACACCTTC.